One and the same sample provided the 31 T cell receptor beta chains below, sequenced in a study of blood T cells in healthy people across ages. Alongside a J-beta primer mix, a sample-barcoded 5' primer served in a second PCR lasting about 7 to 11 cycles. TCRdb reanalysed the 5' RACE reads using MiXCR and keeps one entry per CDR3 protein. The data contain approximately 960,000 distinct CDR3 sequences, roughly 28% of them singletons. These data were also reused for a study on T cells of mothers and their children.

Source material: blood. The receptors were gathered from a woman aged 40 to 50 in good health.

Only one count was recorded for this clonotype. This chain uses TRBV5-1 with TRBJ1-1; perhaps TRBD1 as D (5 bases). Trimming took off 4 bases at V and 3 bases at J, with 16 bases between the two ends. CDR1 is SGHRS, CDR2 YFSETQ, per germline. CDR3 length: 15 residues. In DNA, the CDR3 is TGCGCCAGCAGCGAGGGAGGGACTTGGGACACTGAAGCTTTCTTT. It specifies CASSEGGTWDTEAFF. Variable domain in full (rest from reference TRBV5-1 and TRBJ1-1): KAGVTQTPRYLIKTRGQQVTLSCSPISGHRSVSWYQQTPGQGLQFLFEYFSETQRNKGNFPGRFSGRQFSNSRSEMNVSTLELGDSALYLCASSEGGTWDTEAFFGQGTRLTVV.

The V and J genes are TRBV24-1 and TRBJ2-3; TRBD2 matches at 12 bases. Trimming took 4 bases from V and 3 from J; bases not matched to a gene: 4. Germline values: CDR1 KGHDR, CDR2 SFDVKD. The CDR3 totals 16 residues. CDR3 residues: CATSDRTSGATDTQYF. The CDR3 DNA sequence: TGTGCCACCAGTGACCGGACTAGCGGGGCTACAGATACGCAGTATTTT.

In the case of this clonotype: This may be a read error, as it is one base from a much larger clone. CDR3 nucleotide sequence: TGCAGCGTTGCGATCGGGCAGGGAGGCGAGACCCAGTTCTTC. This sequence encodes CSVAIGQGGETQFF. The chain recombines TRBV29-1 with TRBJ2-5, with D possibly matching TRBD2 (6 bases). The J call could be wrong; TRBJ2-1 is a better fit for the DNA end. This CDR3 comprises 14 residues. The germline CDR1 and CDR2 sequences are SQVTM and ANQGSEA.

Note on this clonotype: This may be a read error: a much more frequent sequence differs by one nucleotide. This sequence joins TRBV7-9 and TRBJ2-5; D perhaps matches TRBD2 (5 bases). Gene TRBJ2-7 matches the end of the DNA better, so the J call may be wrong. This CDR3 region has 14 residues. Per germline, CDR1 SEHNR and CDR2 FQNEAQ (reference sequence). The CDR3 coding sequence is TGTGCCAGCAGCGAAACCGGGGAGCTCTACGAGCAGTACTTC. It is translated as CASSETGELYEQYF.

This clonotype was seen a handful of times. The chain joins TRBV9 to TRBJ1-1, with unresolved D. The CDR3 sequence is 14 residues long. V shed 0 bases and J shed 1 base, with 7 bases lying between them. Germline CDR1 reads SGDLS; CDR2 reads YYNGEE. DNA for the CDR3: TGTGCCAGCAGCGTAGCGGTCGCGAACACTGAAGCTTTCTTT. It is translated as CASSVAVANTEAFF.

This clonotype has a handful of counts. The chain is built from TRBV2 and TRBJ1-1; D perhaps matches TRBD1 (6 bases). Trimming took off 7 bases at V and 0 bases at J, with 18 bases between the two ends. CDR1 is SNHLY and CDR2 is FYNNEI in the germline V gene. The CDR3 covers 16 residues. CDR3 sequence: CASTPRGGLVNTEAFF. As DNA, the CDR3 is TGTGCCAGCACCCCTCGAGGGGGGCTGGTGAACACTGAAGCTTTCTTT.

The rearrangement uses TRBV4-3 and TRBJ1-2; maybe TRBD1 (5 bases). This CDR3 has 17 amino acids. Trimming pared 0 bases from V and 0 bases from J, leaving 14 bases between. From germline, CDR1 is LGHNA and CDR2 YSLEER. DNA for the CDR3: TGCGCCAGCAGCCAAGATGACAGCCTATCAACTAACTATGGCTACACCTTC. Translating gives CASSQDDSLSTNYGYTF.

This chain uses TRBV12-3 or TRBV12-4 with TRBJ1-2, with TRBD1 identical over 10 bases. The CDR3 extends over 18 amino acids. V was clipped by 5 bases and J by 0 bases; unmatched bases: 12. The CDR3 bases are TGTGCCAGCAGTCTCCTATGGGACAGGGGAAATTCTAACTATGGCTACACCTTC. Its translation: CASSLLWDRGNSNYGYTF.

This clonotype was picked up many times. The gene calls are TRBV4-3 and TRBJ1-5; 7 bases line up with TRBD1. The V gene's germline CDR1 is LGHNA and CDR2 YSLEER. The CDR3 runs to 15 residues. Trimming took 4 bases from V and 0 from J; bases not matched to a gene: 3. The CDR3 sequence: CASSLDRDSNQPQHF. The CDR3 region has the DNA TGCGCCAGCAGCCTCGACAGGGATAGCAATCAGCCCCAGCATTTT.

The sample holds a few counts of this clonotype. V gene TRBV20-1 combines with J gene TRBJ1-1; 8 nucleotides match TRBD1. The CDR3 contains 14 residues. From germline, CDR1 is DFQATT and CDR2 SNEGSKA (reference sequence). V lost 6 bases to trimming and J lost 0 bases; unmatched junction nucleotides: 6. The CDR3 DNA reads as TGCAGTGCACCGACAGGGGCTATGAACACTGAAGCTTTCTTT. Amino acids: CSAPTGAMNTEAFF.

There are many counts of this clonotype. This chain links TRBV29-1 with TRBJ2-5; D may be TRBD1 or TRBD2 (5 bases each). This CDR3 contains 13 residues. The germline V gene encodes CDR1 SQVTM and CDR2 ANQGSEA. V lost 7 bases to trimming and J lost 5 bases, with 17 bases between them. The CDR3 nucleotides are TGCAGCGGCCGGGACCTTTTTAAGGAGACCCAGTACTTC. Amino acid sequence: CSGRDLFKETQYF. Complete variable domain (other parts from reference TRBV29-1 and TRBJ2-5): SAVISQKPSRDICQRGTSLTIQCQVDSQVTMMFWYRQQPGQSLTLIATANQGSEATYESGFVIDKFPISRPNLTFSTLTVSNMSPEDSSIYLCSGRDLFKETQYFGPGTRLLVL.

This clonotype came up once. The rearrangement uses TRBV7-2 and TRBJ2-1; weak D call: TRBD2 (6 bases). V lost 3 bases, J lost 9 bases, and 12 bases lay in between. Germline CDR1 is SGHTA and CDR2 is FQGNSA. This CDR3 contains 13 residues. This CDR3 reads CASSFGGVGEQFF. CDR3 DNA: TGTGCCAGCAGCTTCGGGGGAGTCGGTGAGCAGTTCTTC.

This chain joins TRBV2 and TRBJ1-2; D remains ambiguous. Germline V gene lookup returns CDR1 SNHLY and CDR2 FYNNEI. There are 11 residues in the CDR3. V lost 7 bases and J lost 3, with 6 bases in between. The CDR3: CASNIDYGYTF. CDR3 nucleotides: TGTGCCAGCAACATCGACTATGGCTACACCTTC.

V usage is TRBV3-1 and J usage is TRBJ1-1; D remains unclear. The ends were cut back, 3 bases at V and 1 base at J, with 12 bases in the middle. The length of the CDR3 is 15 residues. CDR1 and CDR2 from the germline V gene are LGHDT and YNNKEL (reference sequence). CDR3 residues: CASSHPETRNTEAFF. The CDR3 DNA reads as TGTGCCAGCAGCCATCCCGAGACTAGGAACACTGAAGCTTTCTTT. Looking up the rest from reference TRBV3-1 and TRBJ1-1 gives the full variable domain: DTAVSQTPKYLVTQMGNDKSIKCEQNLGHDTMYWYKQDSKKFLKIMFSYNNKELIINETVPNRFSPKSPDKAHLNLHINSLELGDSAVYFCASSHPETRNTEAFFGQGTRLTVV.

The chain is built from TRBV5-1 and TRBJ2-3; a possible D gene is TRBD2 (7 bases). CDR1 is SGHRS, CDR2 YFSETQ, per germline. This CDR3 is built from 15 residues. V lost 0 bases and J lost 5, with 13 bases in between. CDR3 nucleotide sequence: TGCGCCAGCAGCTTGGAAGGGGGGGCTAGAGATACGCAGTATTTT. This codes for CASSLEGGARDTQYF.

This clonotype was seen at least ten times. The chain is built from TRBV4-2 and TRBJ2-5; 7 bases fit TRBD1. Germline-derived CDR1 and CDR2 are LGHNA and YNFKEQ. The trim removed 0 bases at V and 2 bases at J, leaving 3 bases unmatched. The CDR3 contains 15 residues. The CDR3: CASSQDQDRQETQYF. The CDR3 nucleotides are TGTGCCAGCAGCCAAGACCAGGACAGGCAAGAGACCCAGTACTTC.

In nucleotides, the CDR3 is TGTGCCAGCAGCCCAAGGCTAGGGGAAGCAGATACGCAGTATTTT. Amino acids: CASSPRLGEADTQYF. This rearrangement joins TRBV21-1 to TRBJ2-3; TRBD2 is the table's D call and was not checked against the DNA. TRBV21-1 is reported as a pseudogene. This CDR3 comprises 15 residues.

This clonotype was seen a few times. V gene TRBV12-3 or TRBV12-4 combines with J gene TRBJ1-6; D perhaps matches TRBD1 (5 bases). Trimming stripped 3 bases from V and 7 bases from J, with 13 bases between. The CDR3 spans 15 residues. The CDR3 spells CASSFRVRTNSPLHF. In nucleotides, the CDR3 is TGTGCCAGCAGTTTCAGGGTGAGAACAAATTCACCCCTCCACTTT.

This sequence joins TRBV7-2 and TRBJ2-1; D might be TRBD1 (6 bases). The V and J ends lost 5 bases and 0 bases respectively, with 11 bases between them. CDR3 length: 15 amino acids. CDR1 is SGHTA, CDR2 FQGNSA, per germline. CDR3 loop: CASSLRTDSYNEQFF. CDR3 nucleotide sequence: TGTGCCAGCAGCCTAAGGACAGACTCCTACAATGAGCAGTTCTTC.

The chain links TRBV6-6 to TRBJ2-7; weak D call: TRBD1 (6 bases). The CDR3 totals 14 residues. The V end lost 4 bases, the J end lost 5 bases, and 15 bases lay between the germline ends. CDR1 and CDR2 (germline): MNHNY, SVGAGI (reference sequence). The CDR3 DNA reads as TGTGCCAGCAGTTCCCGGCTGCAGGGGAACGAGCAGTACTTC. Its protein product is CASSSRLQGNEQYF.

The CDR3 sequence is CASSRGGDQETQYF. Written as DNA, the CDR3 is TGCGCCAGCAGCCGGGGGGGGGACCAAGAGACCCAGTACTTC. V gene TRBV5-1 combines with J gene TRBJ2-5; 8 bases map to TRBD2. V was clipped by 4 bases and J by 0 bases; unmatched bases: 2. The V gene's germline CDR1 is SGHRS and CDR2 YFSETQ. This CDR3 is built from 14 residues.

CDR3 bases: TGCAGCGTTGCGGAGGGTGGCTACACCTTC. Translating it yields CSVAEGGYTF. This chain joins TRBV29-1 and TRBJ1-2; D gene unclear. In germline, CDR1 is SQVTM, CDR2 ANQGSEA. CDR3 length equals 10 residues. Trimming cost V 4 bases and J 7 bases, with 7 bases left between them.

V usage is TRBV5-6 and J usage is TRBJ2-5; the match to TRBD1 covers 7 bases. The CDR3 runs 16 residues. V lost 1 base and J lost 2; bases outside the gene matches: 8. Looked up from germline, CDR1 is SGHDT and CDR2 is YYEEEE. DNA of the CDR3: TGTGCCAGCAGCTTGCGGGACAGAACTCGTCAAGAGACCCAGTACTTC. Protein product: CASSLRDRTRQETQYF.

At least ten counts were recorded for this clonotype. The chain carries TRBV15 and TRBJ2-7; possible D gene TRBD1, 5 bases. This CDR3 spans 13 amino acids. Trimming took off 8 bases at V and 1 base at J, with 12 bases between the two ends. CDR1 and CDR2 (germline): LNHNV, YYDKDF (reference sequence). CDR3 residues: CATGAPDSYEQYF. The CDR3 region has the DNA TGTGCCACCGGGGCGCCCGATTCCTACGAGCAGTACTTC.

This clonotype was seen a few times. J is TRBJ1-5 and V is TRBV3-1; D possibly corresponds to TRBD1 (5 bases). Looked up from germline, CDR1 is LGHDT and CDR2 is YNNKEL (reference sequence). The ends were cut back, 4 bases at V and 6 bases at J, with 10 bases in the middle. The CDR3 consists of 13 residues. Here the CDR3 DNA reads TGTGCCAGCAGCCTCCCGGGACTTCAGCCCCAGCATTTT. It translates to CASSLPGLQPQHF.

This clonotype was detected only a few times. The chain has TRBV20-1 and TRBJ1-5; 11 nucleotides align to TRBD1. The trim removed 5 bases at V and 6 bases at J, leaving 9 bases unmatched. From germline, CDR1 is DFQATT and CDR2 SNEGSKA (reference sequence). The CDR3 contains 15 residues. This CDR3 reads CSAFSGQGASQPQHF. CDR3 coding DNA: TGCAGTGCTTTTTCCGGACAGGGGGCTAGTCAGCCCCAGCATTTT.

The gene calls are TRBV14 and TRBJ2-1; tentatively, D is TRBD1 or TRBD2 (6 bases each). Trimming took 4 bases from V and 10 from J, leaving 17 bases between them. Germline CDR1 is SGHDN and CDR2 is FVKESK. The CDR3 has 14 residues. The CDR3 nucleotides are TGTGCCAGCAGCCCGCGGGACAACCTGTACGAGCAGTTCTTC. Its protein product is CASSPRDNLYEQFF.

This clonotype showed up many times. The chain has TRBV7-9 and TRBJ2-5; 13 nucleotides line up with TRBD2. CDR3 length equals 15 residues. Trimming removed 5 bases from V and 3 bases from J; junction bases left unmatched: 3. The V gene's germline CDR1 is SEHNR and CDR2 FQNEAQ (reference sequence). CDR3 DNA sequence: TGTGCCAGCAGCCGGACTAGCGGGGGAAAAGAGACCCAGTACTTC. Amino acids: CASSRTSGGKETQYF.

As concerns this clonotype: Just one base apart from a much larger clone, this may be a read error. In nucleotides, the CDR3 is TGCGCCAGCAGCTTTAACCACGAGCAGTACTTC. Translation gives CASSFNHEQYF. This sequence joins TRBV5-1 and TRBJ2-7; D gene unclear. The germline V and J ends were trimmed by 2 bases and 5 bases, with 5 bases remaining between them. Germline V gene lookup returns CDR1 SGHRS and CDR2 YFSETQ. This CDR3 region has 11 residues.

The chain recombines TRBV5-5 with TRBJ2-1; TRBD2 aligns across 8 bases. The J segment lost 8 bases and the V segment lost 0 bases, leaving 7 bases of the junction unmatched. The CDR3 is made up of 15 amino acids. Germline lookup yields CDR1 SGHKS and CDR2 YYEKEE (reference sequence). As DNA, the CDR3 is TGTGCCAGCAGCTTGGTCGCGGGGGGAGTATATGAGCAGTTCTTC. Protein product: CASSLVAGGVYEQFF.

This clonotype was found a few times. The J gene is TRBJ1-5, the V gene TRBV12-3 or TRBV12-4, with D uncertain. The germline V and J ends were trimmed by 5 bases and 7 bases, with 15 bases remaining between them. This CDR3 has 14 residues. The CDR3 is CASSTSSGRQPQHF. Here the CDR3 DNA reads TGTGCCAGCAGTACCTCCAGTGGGCGACAGCCCCAGCATTTT.